The 24 T cell receptor beta chains in this list originate from one sample, sequenced in a study of memory CD4+ T cells and cytomegalovirus serostatus. The method was immunoSEQ multiplex PCR; TCRdb's version includes in-frame clones alone and lacks a portion of them. The sample has 30,000 to 45,000 clones; around 80% are singletons. The sort gate was single viable CD3+CD4+CD8-CD45RO+ cells for memory CD4+ T cells. Sequencing was done on a sample of memory CD4+ T cells from blood. The source is an adult in good health and CMV-seropositive.

The chain joins TRBV19 to TRBJ2-5, with D possibly matching TRBD2 (6 bases). Deletions cut 6 bases from V and 9 bases from J, with 20 bases between. The CDR3 has 14 residues. The germline gives CDR1 LNHDA, CDR2 SQIVND (reference sequence). This chain's CDR3 is CASSSRDSLGAQYF. The CDR3 DNA follows: TGTGCCAGTAGCTCCCGGGACTCTCTAGGGGCCCAGTACTTC.

This rearrangement joins TRBV28 to TRBJ2-3; D call uncertain. CDR3 size: 11 residues. V dropped 5 bases and J dropped 3 bases, with 3 bases sitting between them. Looked up from germline, CDR1 is MDHEN and CDR2 is SYDVKM. CDR3 in amino acids: CASSRTDTQYF. CDR3 in DNA: TGTGCCAGCAGTAGGACAGATACGCAGTATTTT.

This clone appeared a single time. V is TRBV5-1 and J is TRBJ2-7; D is undetermined. The V end lost 0 bases, the J end lost 3 bases, and 7 bases lay between the germline ends. This CDR3 region has 13 residues. Germline-derived CDR1 and CDR2 are SGHRS and YFSETQ. The CDR3 is CASSLEAGYEQYF. In DNA, the CDR3 is TGCGCCAGCAGCTTGGAGGCAGGCTACGAGCAGTACTTC.

The chain links TRBV18 to TRBJ1-1, with 7 bases fitting TRBD1. The CDR3 consists of 14 residues. With 5 bases clipped from V and 6 bases from J, the junction kept 9 bases outside the gene matches. CDR1 and CDR2 from the germline V gene are KGHSH and LQKENI. CDR3 DNA: TGTGCCAGCTCAACCTCACAGGGGAAGGCTGAAGCTTTCTTT. Translation: CASSTSQGKAEAFF.

The rearrangement joins TRBV19 to TRBJ1-4, with D perhaps matching TRBD1 (6 bases). From germline, CDR1 is LNHDA and CDR2 SQIVND (reference sequence). Trimming took 2 bases from V and 4 from J, leaving 14 bases between them. This CDR3 spans 16 amino acids. The CDR3 sequence: CASSIFRGHDNEKLFF. CDR3 in DNA: TGTGCCAGTAGTATATTCCGGGGACATGATAATGAAAAACTGTTTTTT.

The rearrangement joins TRBV7-6 to TRBJ1-5, with D hard to call. The CDR3 has 14 residues. V lost 5 bases and J 8 bases, leaving 16 bases between the germline ends. Germline loops: CDR1 SGHVS, CDR2 FNYEAQ. CDR3: CASSLGGVGEPQHF. CDR3 in DNA: TGTGCCAGCAGCCTGGGTGGGGTTGGGGAGCCCCAGCATTTT. Complete variable domain (other parts from reference TRBV7-6 and TRBJ1-5): GAGVSQSPRYKVTKRGQDVALRCDPISGHVSLYWYRQALGQGPEFLTYFNYEAQQDKSGLPNDRFSAERPEGSISTLTIQRTEQRDSAMYRCASSLGGVGEPQHFGDGTRLSIL.

The CDR3 DNA reads TGTGCCAGCAGCCAGGGGGTTAACACCGGGGAGCTGTTTTTT. It translates to CASSQGVNTGELFF. The chain combines TRBV14 with TRBJ2-2, with D tentatively TRBD1 or TRBD2 (5 bases each). Germline lookup yields CDR1 SGHDN and CDR2 FVKESK. V gave up 3 bases and J gave up 2 bases, with 7 bases separating them. The CDR3 length is 14 residues.

V and J are TRBV15 and TRBJ1-2; 7 positions match TRBD1. Germline V gene data show CDR1 as LNHNV and CDR2 as YYDKDF (reference sequence). The junction had 4 bases not matched to a gene; V was cut back by 1 base and J by 2 bases. This CDR3 region has 15 residues. CDR3 amino acids: CATSRADRANYGYTF. The CDR3 DNA sequence: TGTGCCACCAGCAGAGCCGACAGGGCAAACTATGGCTACACCTTC.

In the case of this clone: This CDR3 is also generated by other DNA sequences in the sample. The rearrangement links TRBV4-3 to TRBJ1-1, with a tentative D call TRBD1 (6 bases). The CDR3 consists of 15 residues. The V end was cut by 0 bases, the J end by 0 bases, with 8 bases between. Germline CDR1 is LGHNA and CDR2 is YSLEER. CDR3 DNA: TGCGCCAGCAGCCAAGAGAGGGGGGTGAACACTGAAGCTTTCTTT. Amino acid sequence: CASSQERGVNTEAFF.

The chain carries TRBV7-2 and TRBJ2-7; the match to TRBD1 covers 8 bases. With V trimmed by 5 bases and J by 4 bases, 7 bases remained unmatched. Germline V gene lookup returns CDR1 SGHTA and CDR2 FQGNSA. This CDR3 spans 14 amino acids. The CDR3, as DNA: TGTGCCAGCAGCCCCAGCAGGGGGCGATACGAGCAGTACTTC. This gives the protein CASSPSRGRYEQYF. The variable domain in full, with the rest retrieved from reference TRBV7-2 and TRBJ2-7, is GAGVSQSPSNKVTEKGKDVELRCDPISGHTALYWYRQSLGQGLEFLIYFQGNSAPDKSGLPSDRFSAERTGGSVSTLTIQRTQQEDSAVYLCASSPSRGRYEQYFGPGTRLTVT.

CDR3 sequence reads: CASSQDRLTMNTEAFF. The CDR3 nucleotides are TGTGCCAGCAGCCAAGATCGTCTGACAATGAACACTGAAGCTTTCTTT. The V and J genes are TRBV4-2 and TRBJ1-1; unclear D gene. The CDR3 has 16 amino acids. V lost 0 bases, J lost 0 bases, and 11 bases lay in between. The germline V gene encodes CDR1 LGHNA and CDR2 YNFKEQ.

The V gene is TRBV21-1, the J gene TRBJ2-4; the table gives TRBD1 as D, unverified against the DNA. TRBV21-1 is annotated as a pseudogene. CDR3 length: 16 residues. CDR3 region: CASSSSGTVAKNIQYF. The CDR3 DNA reads as TGTGCCAGCAGCAGCTCCGGGACAGTAGCCAAAAACATTCAGTACTTC.

In its sample, this clone was seen once. V is TRBV10-1 and J is TRBJ2-6, with TRBD2 as a possible D gene (5 bases). This CDR3 spans 17 amino acids. The germline V and J ends were trimmed by 7 bases and 5 bases, with 21 bases remaining between them. Germline loops: CDR1 WNHNN, CDR2 SYGVQD (reference sequence). Here the CDR3 reads CASKTTIAQSRANVLTF. The CDR3 DNA follows: TGCGCCAGCAAGACTACCATCGCACAAAGTCGGGCCAACGTCCTGACTTTC.

V and J are TRBV11-2 and TRBJ1-5; D is ambiguous. Per the germline V gene, CDR1 is SGHAT and CDR2 is FQNNGV. Trimming pared 5 bases from V and 3 bases from J, leaving 8 bases between. The CDR3 has 13 amino acids. The CDR3 bases are TGTGCCAGCAGCCCCCAAGACAATCAGCCCCAGCATTTT. This translates into CASSPQDNQPQHF.

This clone was observed a few times. For the CDR3, the DNA is TGTGCCAGCAGCTTCGGCGGCTACGAGCAGTACTTC. It codes for CASSFGGYEQYF. The chain recombines TRBV11-1 with TRBJ2-7; D ambiguous. The CDR3 sequence is 12 residues long. V was shortened by 3 bases and J by 3 bases, with 6 bases between the two germline ends. Germline CDR1 SGHAT, CDR2 FQDESV (reference sequence).

This chain joins TRBV14 and TRBJ2-5; D perhaps matches TRBD1 (7 bases). The J call may be faulty, since TRBJ2-7 better matches the DNA end. Germline CDR1 and CDR2: SGHDN and FVKESK. The CDR3 loop spans 16 amino acids. The CDR3 loop is CASSPSGGLSSYEQYF. The CDR3, as DNA: TGTGCCAGCAGCCCATCAGGGGGGCTGAGCTCCTACGAGCAGTACTTC.

V gene TRBV7-3 combines with J gene TRBJ2-2, with unresolved D. CDR3 length equals 13 residues. Deletions cut 5 bases from V and 8 bases from J, with 12 bases between. Germline CDR1 is SGHTA and CDR2 is FQGTGA. DNA of the CDR3: TGTGCCAGCAGCGGAGACACGGCGGGGGAGCTGTTTTTT. Translation gives CASSGDTAGELFF.

The V gene is TRBV7-9, the J gene TRBJ1-1, with 7 bases lining up with TRBD1. Germline assignment: CDR1 SEHNR and CDR2 FQNEAQ (reference sequence). This CDR3 region has 13 residues. V was pared by 5 bases and J by 7 bases, with 7 bases of the junction left unmatched. CDR3: CASSPGQLNEAFF. For the CDR3, the DNA is TGTGCCAGCAGCCCGGGACAGCTCAATGAAGCTTTCTTT. The variable domain in full, with the rest retrieved from reference TRBV7-9 and TRBJ1-1, is DTGVSQNPRHKITKRGQNVTFRCDPISEHNRLYWYRQTLGQGPEFLTYFQNEAQLEKSRLLSDRFSAERPKGSFSTLEIQRTEQGDSAMYLCASSPGQLNEAFFGQGTRLTVV.

This chain connects TRBV5-1 to TRBJ1-1; D is unclear. The length of the CDR3 is 15 residues. The V gene lost 1 base and the J gene lost 1 base, with 11 bases spanning the gap. Looked up from germline, CDR1 is SGHRS and CDR2 is YFSETQ. The CDR3 bases are TGCGCCAGCAGCTTGAACGGAGGGTGGAACACTGAAGCTTTCTTT. Translation gives CASSLNGGWNTEAFF.

The rearrangement uses TRBV6-1 and TRBJ1-3; no reliable D call. Per germline, CDR1 MNHNS and CDR2 SASEGT. CDR3 size: 15 residues. The V end lost 6 bases, the J end lost 1 base, and 13 bases lay between the germline ends. This chain's CDR3 is CASSAEFISGNTIYF. CDR3 bases: TGTGCCAGCAGCGCCGAGTTCATATCTGGAAACACCATATATTTT.

This rearrangement joins TRBV5-6 to TRBJ1-1; 8 positions agree with TRBD1. The CDR3 consists of 16 residues. Germline CDR1 and CDR2: SGHDT and YYEEEE. V lost 4 bases to trimming and J lost 1 base; unmatched junction nucleotides: 9. The CDR3 DNA follows: TGTGCCAGCAGCCACGGTCCAGGGGGCGCGAACACTGAAGCTTTCTTT. This encodes CASSHGPGGANTEAFF. The full variable domain, completed using reference TRBV5-6 and TRBJ1-1, is DAGVTQSPTHLIKTRGQQVTLRCSPKSGHDTVSWYQQALGQGPQFIFQYYEEEERQRGNFPDRFSGHQFPNYSSELNVNALLLGDSALYLCASSHGPGGANTEAFFGQGTRLTVV.

This clone was picked up one time. The chain links TRBV9 to TRBJ1-3; 8 nucleotides align to TRBD1. The CDR3 spans 18 residues. CDR1 is SGDLS, CDR2 YYNGEE, per germline. After removal of 1 base from V and 0 bases from J, the junction contained 9 bases not matched to a gene. In DNA form, the CDR3 reads TGTGCCAGCAGCGTACGAGGACAGGGTACCTTCTCTGGAAACACCATATATTTT. Its translation: CASSVRGQGTFSGNTIYF.

The rearrangement uses TRBV5-5 and TRBJ2-5; 7 bases agree with TRBD2. The CDR3 runs to 16 residues. The V and J ends lost 1 base and 2 bases, in that order; junction bases with no gene match: 8. Germline assignment: CDR1 SGHKS and CDR2 YYEKEE (reference sequence). CDR3 DNA: TGTGCCAGCAGCTTGCGGGGGTCGGGGGGACAAGAGACCCAGTACTTC. It encodes CASSLRGSGGQETQYF.

The chain has TRBV12-2 and TRBJ1-1. TRBV12-2 is a documented pseudogene. CDR3 length equals 15 residues. CDR3 sequence: CASRLGGPFNTEAFF. The CDR3 nucleotides read TGTGCAAGTCGCTTAGGGGGACCATTTAACACTGAAGCTTTCTTT.